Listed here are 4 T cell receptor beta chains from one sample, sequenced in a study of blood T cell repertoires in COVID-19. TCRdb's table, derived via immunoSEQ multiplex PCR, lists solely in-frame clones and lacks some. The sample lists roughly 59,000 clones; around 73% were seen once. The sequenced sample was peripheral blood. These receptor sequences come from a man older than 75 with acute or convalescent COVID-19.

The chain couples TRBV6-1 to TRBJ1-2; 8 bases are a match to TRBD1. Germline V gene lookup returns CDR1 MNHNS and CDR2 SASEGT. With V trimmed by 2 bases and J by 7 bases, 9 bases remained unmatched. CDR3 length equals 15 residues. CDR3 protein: CASSENPQGTGGYTF. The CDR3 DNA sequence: TGTGCCAGCAGTGAAAACCCCCAGGGGACAGGTGGCTACACCTTC.

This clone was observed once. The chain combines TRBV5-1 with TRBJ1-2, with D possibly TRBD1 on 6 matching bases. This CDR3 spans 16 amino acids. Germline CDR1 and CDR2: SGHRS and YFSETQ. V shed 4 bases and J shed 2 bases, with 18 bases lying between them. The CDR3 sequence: CASSVGLLRGNYGYTF. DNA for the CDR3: TGCGCCAGCAGCGTGGGACTCCTAAGGGGGAACTATGGCTACACCTTC.

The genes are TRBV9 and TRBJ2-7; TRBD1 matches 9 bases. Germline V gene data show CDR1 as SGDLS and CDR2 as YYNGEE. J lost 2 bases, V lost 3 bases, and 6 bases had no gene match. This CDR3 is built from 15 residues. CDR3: CASSAGTGITYEQYF. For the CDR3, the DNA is TGTGCCAGCAGCGCCGGGACAGGGATTACCTACGAGCAGTACTTC.

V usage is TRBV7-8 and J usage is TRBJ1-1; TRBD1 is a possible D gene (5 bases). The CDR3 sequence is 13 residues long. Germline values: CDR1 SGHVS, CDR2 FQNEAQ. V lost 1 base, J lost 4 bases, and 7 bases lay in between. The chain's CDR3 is CASSLGRATEAFF. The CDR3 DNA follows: TGTGCCAGCAGCTTAGGCAGGGCCACTGAAGCTTTCTTT.